These T cell receptor beta chains were read from a single sample in a study of response to subunit inactivated influenza vaccine. Each CDR3 protein is one row after TCRdb ran MiXCR on the RT-PCR reads. The sample carries 650,000 to 700,000 distinct CDR3 sequences, roughly 14% recorded once. Sequenced material: PBMCs from blood, taken less than 13 days after vaccination. Receptors were obtained from a man between 50 and 59 years old who received an inactivated influenza vaccine. CDR3s include the opening cysteine and the closing phenylalanine or tryptophan. A D gene is named only where the DNA matches it firmly. Rows give clone size only sometimes, using once, few, many, or a class for an expanded clone.

d_call	v_call	clone_size	j_call	cdr3_nt	cdr3_aa
.	TRBV20-1	few	TRBJ2-7	TGCAGTGCTAGTTATTTTATGGTATCGGGGCTCGACGAGCAGTACTTC	CSASYFMVSGLDEQYF
TRBD2	TRBV7-8	few	TRBJ2-3	TGTGCCAGCAGCTCGTTAGCGGGTGGGGCAGATACGCAGTATTTT	CASSSLAGGADTQYF
TRBD1	TRBV4-3	.	TRBJ1-1	TGCGCCAGCAGCCAAGATCAGGGGGTTTACACTGAAGCTTTCTTT	CASSQDQGVYTEAFF
.	TRBV24-1	few	TRBJ1-1	TGTGCCTCAGGCAGCGCGGGTGGCACTGAAGCTTTCTTT	CASGSAGGTEAFF
TRBD2	TRBV20-1	few	TRBJ2-1	TGCAGTGCCCAGCCCTTAGGGGAGGGCCTATACAATGAGCAGTTCTTC	CSAQPLGEGLYNEQFF
TRBD2	TRBV4-3	.	TRBJ2-3	TGCGCCAGCAGCCCGGGACTAGCGGGACTTCCAGATACGCAGTATTTT	CASSPGLAGLPDTQYF
.	TRBV12-3/TRBV12-4	few	TRBJ2-2	TGTGCCAGCAGTTTACATCGCAACACCGGGGAGCTGTTTTTT	CASSLHRNTGELFF
TRBD1	TRBV5-4	.	TRBJ1-2	TGTGCCAGCAGCCCGGCCACGAGGGACAGGGGTTATGGCTACACCTTC	CASSPATRDRGYGYTF
.	TRBV6-6	.	TRBJ2-1	TGTGCCAGCAGAGACTATGAGCAGTTCTTC	CASRDYEQFF
.	TRBV6-2/TRBV6-3	few	TRBJ1-4	TGTGCCAGCAGTTCCCCGGACAGCGTAACTAATGAAAAACTGTTTTTT	CASSSPDSVTNEKLFF
.	TRBV18	.	TRBJ2-7	TGTGCCAGCTCACCTAAACGGACCCTCGGGCACTACGAGCAGTACTTC	CASSPKRTLGHYEQYF
TRBD1	TRBV5-1	.	TRBJ2-3	TGCGCCAGCAGCGAGGACAGGGTCACAGATACGCAGTATTTT	CASSEDRVTDTQYF
.	TRBV5-1	.	TRBJ2-2	TGCGCCAGCAGCCCGGAAGGACAAACGAACACCGGGGAGCTGTTTTTT	CASSPEGQTNTGELFF
TRBD1	TRBV4-3	.	TRBJ1-1	TGCGCCAGCAGTACAGACAGGGTAGACACTGAAGCTTTCTTT	CASSTDRVDTEAFF
.	TRBV20-1	few	TRBJ2-5	TGCAGTACCTACAGGGGGGGAGAGACCCAGTACTTC	CSTYRGGETQYF
TRBD1	TRBV7-9	.	TRBJ2-5	TGTGCCAGCAGCTATCACACAGGGGCCCAGTACTTC	CASSYHTGAQYF
.	TRBV7-2	.	TRBJ2-1	TGTGCCAGCAGCTTAATTACTAGCCATGAGCAGTTCTTC	CASSLITSHEQFF
.	TRBV5-1	few	TRBJ2-3	TGCGCCAGCAGCCCCAGACCAGACACAGATACGCAGTATTTT	CASSPRPDTDTQYF
TRBD2	TRBV5-1	.	TRBJ2-1	TGCGCCAGCAGCTGGGGAGGGACTAGCGGGGATGAGCAGTTCTTC	CASSWGGTSGDEQFF
TRBD2	TRBV27	many	TRBJ2-7	TGTGCCAGCAGTTTAGTGTCCGGGGGGAGCTCCTACGAGCAGTACTTC	CASSLVSGGSSYEQYF
TRBD1	TRBV10-3	few	TRBJ2-5	TGTGCCACCTCGGACAGGGACGGTGAGACCCAGTACTTC	CATSDRDGETQYF
.	TRBV7-9	.	TRBJ2-1	TGTGCCAGCAGCCCTACGCTTGGCGTTTCTTACAATGAGCAGTTCTTC	CASSPTLGVSYNEQFF
.	TRBV2	.	TRBJ2-1	TGTGCCAGCAAATTGGACAATGAGCAGTTCTTC	CASKLDNEQFF
.	TRBV12-3/TRBV12-4	.	TRBJ2-3	TGTGCCAGCAGTTATGGGGGAACCACAGATACGCAGTATTTT	CASSYGGTTDTQYF
.	TRBV14	many	TRBJ2-7	TGTGCCAGCAGCCAAGAGAGATCATACGAGCAGTACTTC	CASSQERSYEQYF
.	TRBV5-1	once	TRBJ2-5	TGCGCCAGCAGCTTCGGACGGAGAGGAGAGACCCAGTACTTC	CASSFGRRGETQYF
TRBD1	TRBV9	.	TRBJ2-1	TGTGCCAGCGGACAGGGGTACAATGAGCAGTTCTTC	CASGQGYNEQFF
TRBD1	TRBV19	many	TRBJ2-4	TGTGCCAGTAGCAAACAGGGGAAGGGAGCCAAAAACATTCAGTACTTC	CASSKQGKGAKNIQYF
.	TRBV9	few	TRBJ2-1	TGTGCCAGCAGCGAGCCCCCAGTGGGGGGTGAGCAGTTCTTC	CASSEPPVGGEQFF
TRBD1	TRBV2	few	TRBJ2-7	TGTGCCAGCAGTGCGAGAATAGACAGGGGCAGAGAGCAGTACTTC	CASSARIDRGREQYF
.	TRBV3-1	few	TRBJ1-6	TGTGCCAGCAGCCTCACTAATTCACCCCTCCACTTT	CASSLTNSPLHF
.	TRBV20-1	.	TRBJ2-7	TGCAGTGCTAGAGAGCGGGAAAAGTACGAGCAGTACTTC	CSAREREKYEQYF
.	TRBV29-1	.	TRBJ2-7	TGCAGCGCAAACCAGGGAGGCTCCAACGAGCAGTACTTC	CSANQGGSNEQYF
.	TRBV2	.	TRBJ2-7	TGTGCCAGCAGTGAAATTATTTTTGATTACGAGCAGTACTTC	CASSEIIFDYEQYF
TRBD1	TRBV6-5	few	TRBJ2-3	TGTGCCAGCAGTTACTCTTTTACAGGGGCGAAAGGCACAGATACGCAGTATTTT	CASSYSFTGAKGTDTQYF
TRBD1	TRBV10-3	few	TRBJ1-2	TGTGCCATCAGCCAAGACAGGGAAAGAGGCTACACCTTC	CAISQDRERGYTF
TRBD1	TRBV6-2/TRBV6-3	few	TRBJ2-1	TGTGCCAGCAGAGAACTCACAGGGGGAAACTACAATGAGCAGTTCTTC	CASRELTGGNYNEQFF
.	TRBV29-1	.	TRBJ1-2	TGCAGCGTTGTTGCTGGCAATGGCTACACCTTC	CSVVAGNGYTF
TRBD1	TRBV5-1	few	TRBJ1-2	TGCGCCAGCAGGGCCACAGGGGGCAACTATGGCTACACCTTC	CASRATGGNYGYTF
TRBD2	TRBV7-9	.	TRBJ2-1	TGTGCCAGCAGCCCGCATGGTGGGGCGGGGGTCTACAATGAGCAGTTCTTC	CASSPHGGAGVYNEQFF
.	TRBV20-1	few	TRBJ2-5	TGCAGTGCTACCCCCCCGACGGGGGTGGATACCCAGTACTTC	CSATPPTGVDTQYF
TRBD1	TRBV11-2	.	TRBJ2-7	TGTGCCAGCAGCTTAGATCTCCCCGGGGACAGTTACTACGAGCAGTACTTC	CASSLDLPGDSYYEQYF
.	TRBV5-5	few	TRBJ2-5	TGTGCCAGCAGCTTGACAGCTACTCAAGAGACCCAGTACTTC	CASSLTATQETQYF
TRBD2	TRBV7-6	few	TRBJ2-1	TGTGCCAGCAGCTTACTCACCCCGGCTAGCGGGGGAAGGATTGAGCAGTTCTTC	CASSLLTPASGGRIEQFF
TRBD1	TRBV6-1	.	TRBJ2-2	TGTGCCAGCAGAAGGACAGGGGACAGCGGGGAGCTGTTTTTT	CASRRTGDSGELFF
.	TRBV6-5	.	TRBJ2-7	TGTGCCAGCAGTTACACAGCCGGGACCCACGAGCAGTACTTC	CASSYTAGTHEQYF
.	TRBV29-1	.	TRBJ2-3	TGCAGCGTTGAACCACAGGAGTCTAGCACAGATACGCAGTATTTT	CSVEPQESSTDTQYF
.	TRBV9	.	TRBJ1-4	TGTGCCAGCAGCCCCGGCGACCAAAATGAAAAACTGTTTTTT	CASSPGDQNEKLFF
TRBD1	TRBV12-3/TRBV12-4	few	TRBJ1-1	TGTGCCAGCAGTTCGACTTCACCCGGACAGGGGGCCACTGAAGCTTTCTTT	CASSSTSPGQGATEAFF
TRBD2	TRBV27	.	TRBJ2-1	TGTGCCAGCAGTTCTAGCGGGGAGCCCTACAATGAGCAGTTCTTC	CASSSSGEPYNEQFF
.	TRBV28	.	TRBJ1-2	TGTGCCAGCAGTTTAGCGGGGGGGAGTGGTGGCTACACCTTC	CASSLAGGSGGYTF
.	TRBV6-1	few	TRBJ2-5	TGTGCCAGCAGACGCCGCAGGGAGGAGACCCAGTACTTC	CASRRRREETQYF
.	TRBV9	.	TRBJ2-5	TGTGCCAGCAGCGCCCAATCCCGAGACCTACAAGAGACCCAGTACTTC	CASSAQSRDLQETQYF
TRBD1	TRBV29-1	few	TRBJ1-1	TGCAGCGTCAAACAGGGGGGGAACACTGAAGCTTTCTTT	CSVKQGGNTEAFF
.	TRBV6-2/TRBV6-3	.	TRBJ2-2	TGTGCCAGCACCACAGCCGGCAGGGGACCCGGGGAGCTGTTTTTT	CASTTAGRGPGELFF
TRBD1	TRBV19	few	TRBJ2-3	TGTGCCAGTAGTATCCAGGGGGCCCCAGATACGCAGTATTTT	CASSIQGAPDTQYF
.	TRBV30	.	TRBJ2-5	TGTGCCTGGAATGGGGGTTTGGGAGAGACCCAGTACTTC	CAWNGGLGETQYF
.	TRBV20-1	few	TRBJ2-5	TGCAGTGCTAGGGACGCAGGGCAAGAGACCCAGTACTTC	CSARDAGQETQYF
.	TRBV28	many	TRBJ1-2	TGTGCCAGCAACCCGTACCGAGGGACGAACTATGGCTACACCTTC	CASNPYRGTNYGYTF